Below are 18 T cell receptor beta chains sequenced from a single sample in a study of tissue T cells after allogeneic stem cell transplantation. The assay was immunoSEQ multiplex PCR, and TCRdb's table has in-frame clones only and misses some. The sample has about 5,100 clones, approximately 36% seen once. Stated time point: mouse harvest day 14 after allogeneic transplant. The graft held 10^6 splenic CD5+ T cells and 10^7 T-cell-depleted bone marrow cells. Material: gut tissue. All receptors derive from a female BALB/c mouse given C57BL/6 T cells with graft-versus-host disease after an allogeneic hematopoietic cell transplant.

This clone occurred a few times. Gene names and germline refer to mouse. From the germline J gene comes the end of the CDR3, since the read stops 1 residue before it. The rearrangement joins TRBV19 to TRBJ2-5; 8 nucleotides align to TRBD2. Germline V gene data show CDR1 as FNHDT and CDR2 as SITEND (reference sequence). The ends lost 1 base at V and 6 bases at J; junction bases unmatched: 1. The CDR3 spans 13 residues. The covered CDR3 bases are TGTGCCAGCAGTATACGACTGGGGGACACCCAGTAC. This gives the protein CASSIRLGDTQY. The entire CDR3 sequence reads CASSIRLGDTQYF.

Regarding this clone: The listed genes are named as in mouse. From the germline J gene comes the end of the CDR3, since the read stops 1 residue before it. V is TRBV12-2 and J is TRBJ2-7; 10 bases align to TRBD1. Trimming cost V 2 bases and J 4 bases; bases outside gene matches: 4. Germline assignment: CDR1 SGHLS and CDR2 HYDKME. There are 14 residues in the CDR3. The CDR3 loop is CASSRGQGGYEQYF. The CDR3 bases that were read are TGTGCCAGCTCTCGAGGACAGGGGGGGTATGAACAGTAC.

This clone appeared a few times. Gene labels here are mouse ones. The read ends 1 residue shy of where the CDR3 ends; the end is completed using the germline J gene. V is TRBV26 and J is TRBJ2-5; D is uncertain. V was trimmed by 2 bases and J by 2 bases, leaving 5 bases between them. The CDR3 has 13 residues. Germline values: CDR1 KGHPV, CDR2 FQNQEV (reference sequence). CDR3 DNA (partial): TGTGCCAGCAGTCTGAACAGCCAAGACACCCAGTAC. Protein product: CASSLNSQDTQY. The full CDR3 protein is CASSLNSQDTQYF.

About this clone: The gene names given are mouse names. The CDR3 end falls 1 residue outside the read, so it is completed with the germline J gene. V gene TRBV12-1 combines with J gene TRBJ2-7; TRBD2 matches at 11 bases. V lost 2 bases to trimming and J lost 4 bases; unmatched junction nucleotides: 6. The length of the CDR3 is 15 residues. Germline V lookup: CDR1 SGHSN, CDR2 HYEKVE. The CDR3 DNA, read in part, is TGTGCCAGCTCTCCGTCGACTGGGGGGGATTATGAACAGTAC. Its translation is CASSPSTGGDYEQY. The whole CDR3 sequence is CASSPSTGGDYEQYF.

To note about this clone: Genes and germline are mouse. The read stops 1 residue short of the end of the CDR3; the missing end is completed from the germline J gene. This chain joins TRBV3 and TRBJ1-3, with D uncertain. V lost 1 base, J lost 0 bases, and 4 bases lay in between. The CDR3 sequence is 14 residues long. Germline V gives CDR1 SNHLY, CDR2 FYNGKV (reference sequence). The CDR3 loop is CASSLVSSGNTLYF. The part of the CDR3 DNA that was read is TGTGCCAGCAGCTTAGTCAGTTCTGGAAATACGCTCTAT.

Concerning this clone: Gene names and germline match the mouse. The CDR3 end falls 1 residue outside the read, so it is completed with the germline J gene. The rearrangement links TRBV15 to TRBJ2-4, with 11 bases matching TRBD2. The V gene end was trimmed by 6 bases and the J gene end by 1 base; junction bases not matched to a gene: 0. The CDR3 extends over 14 amino acids. Germline lookup yields CDR1 SGHND and CDR2 FRSKSL. CDR3 region: CASRGLGGQNTLYF. CDR3 DNA (partial): TGTGCCAGCAGGGGACTGGGGGGTCAAAACACCTTGTAC.

Details on this clone: Gene names refer to mouse genes. Partial CDR3 DNA: TGTGCCTGGAGTCTACTGGGGGCTCAAAACACCTTGTAC. This gives the protein CAWSLLGAQNTLY. Given in full, the CDR3 is CAWSLLGAQNTLYF. The rearrangement joins TRBV31 to TRBJ2-4; the match to TRBD2 covers 8 bases. The CDR3 end falls 1 residue outside the read, so it is completed with the germline J gene. This CDR3 is built from 14 residues. Germline CDR1 is GKSSPN and CDR2 is SITVG. The J segment lost 2 bases and the V segment lost 0 bases, leaving 1 base of the junction unmatched.

This clone was seen a handful of times. Gene names are the mouse ones. Coverage ceases 1 residue before the CDR3 finishes, and the germline J gene fills in the end. This CDR3 is also generated by other DNA sequences in the sample. V gene TRBV3 combines with J gene TRBJ1-3; D uncertain. V was shortened by 1 base and J by 0 bases, with 4 bases between the two germline ends. Germline-derived CDR1 and CDR2 are SNHLY and FYNGKV (reference sequence). This CDR3 is built from 14 residues. The CDR3 sequence: CASSLGNSGNTLYF. The sequenced part of the CDR3 DNA is TGTGCCAGCAGCTTAGGGAATTCTGGAAATACGCTCTAT.

With regard to this clone: All gene names here are mouse names. The DNA ends 1 residue before the CDR3 does, and the rest of the CDR3 is filled in from the germline J gene. The rearrangement uses TRBV26 and TRBJ2-4; D may be TRBD2 (6 bases). Germline CDR1 and CDR2: KGHPV and FQNQEV (reference sequence). This CDR3 has 12 residues. Trimming left V 3 bases short and J 5 bases short, with 6 bases between. The CDR3 loop reads CASSLWGNTLYF. CDR3 DNA (partial): TGTGCCAGCAGTCTCTGGGGAAACACCTTGTAC.

By proportion, this clone is medium-sized. Germline and genes: mouse. The sequenced part of the CDR3 DNA is TGTGCCATCCCGGACATTCTTTCCAACGAAAGATTATTT. Translating gives CAIPDILSNERLF. From start to end, the CDR3 is CAIPDILSNERLFF. The V gene is TRBV19, the J gene TRBJ1-4; D might be TRBD1 (5 bases). From the germline J gene comes the end of the CDR3, since the read stops 1 residue before it. Trimming removed 9 bases at V and 0 bases at J, with 12 bases between. Germline CDR1 is FNHDT and CDR2 is SITEND (reference sequence). This CDR3 spans 14 amino acids.

This clone qualifies as medium-sized (0.01 to 0.1%). Mouse names are used for the genes. The read ends 1 residue early relative to the CDR3; the germline J gene fills the gap. The J gene is TRBJ2-2, the V gene TRBV3, with D possibly being TRBD2 (7 bases). There are 16 residues in the CDR3. Germline V gene lookup returns CDR1 SNHLY and CDR2 FYNGKV (reference sequence). The V end was cut by 1 base, the J end by 3 bases, with 12 bases between. The sequenced CDR3 bases are TGTGCCAGCAGCTTAGAGGGGGGCGCGCACACCGGGCAGCTCTAC. Translating gives CASSLEGGAHTGQLY. The complete CDR3 reads CASSLEGGAHTGQLYF.

Notes on this clone: The genes are named according to mouse. With the read ending 1 residue before the CDR3 end, the germline J gene is used to fill in that end. The chain employs TRBV26 and TRBJ1-5; D uncertain. Germline V gives CDR1 KGHPV, CDR2 FQNQEV (reference sequence). The CDR3 is 12 residues long. Between the trimmed V and J ends, which lost 2 bases and 4 bases, there was a span of 3 bases. The covered CDR3 bases are TGTGCCAGCAGTCTGACAAACCAGGCTCCGCTT. Translating gives CASSLTNQAPL. The full CDR3 is CASSLTNQAPLF.

A remark on this clone: Mouse germline and gene names are used. CDR3 DNA (partial): TGTGCCAGCAGCTTGCAGGGCAATTCTGGAAATACGCTCTAT. Translation gives CASSLQGNSGNTLY. The entire CDR3 sequence reads CASSLQGNSGNTLYF. The chain combines TRBV3 with TRBJ1-3; a possible D gene is TRBD1 (5 bases). The CDR3 is cut off 1 residue early in the read; its end comes from the germline J gene. The V and J ends lost 3 bases and 0 bases respectively, with 9 bases between them. CDR1 is SNHLY and CDR2 is FYNGKV in the germline V gene (reference sequence). CDR3 length equals 15 residues.

By proportion, this clone is large. Genes here carry mouse names. The read falls 1 residue short of the CDR3 end, and the missing part is taken from the germline J gene. This sequence joins TRBV14 and TRBJ2-1, with unresolved D. Germline V CDR1 and CDR2: SGHDT, FRDEAV. V was trimmed by 2 bases and J by 1 base, leaving 7 bases between them. This CDR3 has 14 residues. The part of the CDR3 DNA that was read is TGTGCCAGCAGTTTGGCACGGAACTATGCTGAGCAGTTC. This sequence encodes CASSLARNYAEQF. The whole CDR3 protein reads CASSLARNYAEQFF.

In its sample, this clone is medium-sized. The genes are named according to mouse. The CDR3 end lies 1 residue beyond the end of the read and is filled in from the germline J gene. The chain uses TRBV16 and TRBJ2-5, with 7 bases fitting TRBD2. The CDR3 has 14 residues. V trimming: 0 bases; J trimming: 6 bases; junction bases outside the gene matches: 3. Looked up from germline, CDR1 is SGHSA and CDR2 is FRNQAP. CDR3 DNA (partial): TGTGCAAGCAGCTTAGAGTGGGGGGAGGACACCCAGTAC. This translates into CASSLEWGEDTQY. The CDR3, in full, reads CASSLEWGEDTQYF.

Of note for this clone: Gene names are the mouse ones. Read data end 1 residue before the CDR3 end; the end is taken from the germline J gene. The chain joins TRBV26 to TRBJ1-4, with 8 bases matching TRBD1. This CDR3 region has 15 residues. V lost 6 bases and J lost 0; bases outside the gene matches: 3. Germline assignment: CDR1 KGHPV and CDR2 FQNQEV (reference sequence). This chain's CDR3 is CASRDRGISNERLFF. CDR3 DNA (partial): TGTGCCAGCAGAGACAGGGGTATTTCCAACGAAAGATTATTT.

Comments on this clone: Gene names follow the mouse nomenclature. The read is 1 residue too short to cover the CDR3 end, so that end is filled in from the germline J gene. V usage is TRBV3 and J usage is TRBJ1-3; no reliable D call. The CDR3 has 13 amino acids. Looked up from germline, CDR1 is SNHLY and CDR2 is FYNGKV (reference sequence). Trimming stripped 6 bases from V and 0 bases from J, with 6 bases between. The CDR3: CASRQNSGNTLYF. The DNA read from the CDR3 is TGTGCCAGCAGACAGAATTCTGGAAATACGCTCTAT.

About this clone: Gene names denote mouse genes. The DNA ends 1 residue before the CDR3 does, and the rest of the CDR3 is filled in from the germline J gene. The J gene is TRBJ2-5, the V gene TRBV23; TRBD2 is the table's D call, not checked against the DNA. CDR3 size: 14 residues. Germline assignment: CDR1 KGHTA and CDR2 FQNQQP. CDR3 amino acids: CSSSLTGGQDTQYF. The CDR3 bases that were read are TGCTCCAGCAGCCTGACTGGGGGCCAAGACACCCAGTAC.